A single sample gave rise to the 26 T cell receptor beta chains below, sequenced in a study of read filtering for tumor transcriptome and immune sequencing. Molecular barcoded adaptors covering alpha/delta and beta/gamma chains were used on around 370 ng RNA. From the reads, TCRdb called clonotypes with MiXCR, one entry per CDR3 protein. The profile shows roughly 130,000 distinct CDR3 sequences, roughly 13% of them singletons. The sequenced sample consisted of a population of CD138-negative cells sorted from bone marrow. These receptors were obtained from a donor at least 40 years old with multiple myeloma.

Ten or more counts support this clonotype. The chain carries TRBV2 and TRBJ2-3, with D possibly being TRBD2 (5 bases). Looked up from germline, CDR1 is SNHLY and CDR2 is FYNNEI. The CDR3 sequence is 15 residues long. V lost 3 bases, J lost 0 bases, and 10 bases lay in between. CDR3 nucleotide sequence: TGTGCCAGCAGTGAGTGGAGGACTAGCACAGATACGCAGTATTTT. Protein: CASSEWRTSTDTQYF.

This clonotype was seen a few times. Just one base apart from a much larger clone, this may be a read error. This chain uses TRBV7-9 with TRBJ2-5; TRBD2 is a possible D gene (7 bases). Germline assignment: CDR1 SEHNR and CDR2 FQNEAQ (reference sequence). The CDR3 runs 15 residues. The CDR3 DNA sequence: TGTGCCAGCAGCCCCCGGCGGGGGCCCGAAGAGGCCCAGTACTTC. Encoded protein: CASSPRRGPEEAQYF.

This clonotype was seen more than once but under ten times. The chain recombines TRBV24-1 with TRBJ1-5, with D hard to call. CDR3 length: 16 residues. Trimming took 9 bases from V and 4 from J, leaving 21 bases between them. CDR1 and CDR2 (germline): KGHDR, SFDVKD. DNA for the CDR3: TGTGCCACCCGAAAATTCGGGAGGGCCTGGAATCAGCCCCAGCATTTT. Residues: CATRKFGRAWNQPQHF.

This clonotype showed up many times. V and J are TRBV7-3 and TRBJ1-1; D not certain. CDR1 and CDR2 from the germline V gene are SGHTA and FQGTGA. The V gene lost 4 bases and the J gene lost 6 bases, with 18 bases spanning the gap. The CDR3 length is 15 residues. The CDR3 coding sequence is TGTGCCAGCAGCTCCACCGTGGAGGGTCAGGCTGAAGCTTTCTTT. This gives the protein CASSSTVEGQAEAFF.

The table lists this clonotype with many counts. The chain links TRBV29-1 to TRBJ2-3; D assignment may be TRBD1 or TRBD2 (5 bases each). Between the trimmed V and J ends, which lost 3 bases and 1 base, there was a span of 11 bases. The CDR3 totals 14 residues. Germline loops: CDR1 SQVTM, CDR2 ANQGSEA. The CDR3 sequence is CSVEGTPGTDTQYF. The DNA for the CDR3 is TGCAGCGTTGAGGGGACCCCCGGCACAGATACGCAGTATTTT.

This clonotype occurred many times. The chain recombines TRBV12-3 or TRBV12-4 with TRBJ1-6; 7 bases fit TRBD1. V lost 5 bases, J lost 5 bases, and 3 bases stayed unmatched. CDR3 length: 14 residues. The CDR3 is CASSTGTDNSPLHF. CDR3 nucleotides: TGTGCCAGCAGTACCGGGACAGATAATTCACCCCTCCACTTT.

Many counts were recorded for this clonotype. The gene calls are TRBV30 and TRBJ1-5; D perhaps matches TRBD1 (6 bases). Germline V gives CDR1 GTSNPN, CDR2 SVGIG (reference sequence). The length of the CDR3 is 15 residues. V was clipped by 3 bases and J by 1 base, with 13 bases between them. The CDR3 DNA reads TGTGCCTGGAGGTCACAGGGAGGCAGCAATCAGCCCCAGCATTTT. Protein: CAWRSQGGSNQPQHF.

There are many counts of this clonotype. The gene calls are TRBV5-1 and TRBJ2-1; 10 bases map to TRBD1. The trim removed 2 bases at V and 4 bases at J, leaving 6 bases unmatched. Germline V gives CDR1 SGHRS, CDR2 YFSETQ. This CDR3 is 16 amino acids long. CDR3 nucleotides: TGCGCCAGCAGCTTTATGGGGACAGGGGCATACAATGAGCAGTTCTTC. Amino acids: CASSFMGTGAYNEQFF.

As to this clonotype: A much larger clone lies a single base off, so this may be a read error. This chain links TRBV7-9 with TRBJ1-1, with TRBD1 matching over 7 bases. The germline gives CDR1 SEHNR, CDR2 FQNEAQ (reference sequence). CDR3 length equals 15 residues. V shed 5 bases and J 0 bases; nucleotides not matched to a gene: 6. DNA for the CDR3: TGTGCCAGCAGCCCACAGACAGGGATGAACACTGAAGCTTTCTTT. Translating gives CASSPQTGMNTEAFF. Drawing the rest from reference TRBV7-9 and TRBJ1-1, the complete variable domain is DTGVSQNPRHKITKRGQNVTFRCDPISEHNRLYWYRQTLGQGPEFLTYFQNEAQLEKSRLLSDRFSAERPKGSFSTLEIQRTEQGDSAMYLCASSPQTGMNTEAFFGQGTRLTVV.

This clonotype was detected many times. The CDR3 spells CSVDSGGETQYF. CDR3 in DNA: TGCAGCGTTGATTCAGGGGGAGAGACCCAGTACTTC. The V call is TRBV29-1, the J call TRBJ2-5; TRBD1 matches 7 bases. CDR3 length equals 12 residues. Germline V gene data show CDR1 as SQVTM and CDR2 as ANQGSEA. The ends lost 3 bases at V and 4 bases at J; junction bases unmatched: 2.

The chain carries TRBV20-1 and TRBJ2-1; no definite D call. The CDR3 loop spans 16 amino acids. Looked up from germline, CDR1 is DFQATT and CDR2 is SNEGSKA (reference sequence). Trimming removed 0 bases at V and 2 bases at J, with 14 bases between. The chain's CDR3 is CSARDRARSPYNEQFF. The CDR3 DNA reads as TGCAGTGCTAGAGATCGTGCAAGGAGCCCCTACAATGAGCAGTTCTTC.

With respect to this clonotype: A read error may explain this, as a much larger clone is one base away. J is TRBJ2-7 and V is TRBV5-1, with D tentatively TRBD2 (5 bases). The CDR3 contains 14 residues. Germline V CDR1 and CDR2: SGHRS, YFSETQ. The V and J ends lost 0 bases and 5 bases respectively, with 12 bases between them. The CDR3 sequence: CASSLVLSSDEQYF. CDR3 coding DNA: TGCGCCAGCAGCTTGGTTTTGAGTAGCGACGAGCAGTACTTC.

There are many counts of this clonotype. The CDR3 nucleotides read TGTGCCATCAGGCCTGATGGACCGCACTCCGAGACCCAGTACTTC. Translating gives CAIRPDGPHSETQYF. The gene calls are TRBV10-3 and TRBJ2-5; D ambiguous. This CDR3 is built from 15 residues. Germline V CDR1 and CDR2: ENHRY, SYGVKD. V lost 6 bases and J 5 bases, leaving 19 bases between the germline ends.

This clonotype was picked up many times. The chain joins TRBV10-3 to TRBJ2-5; D is uncertain. Looked up from germline, CDR1 is ENHRY and CDR2 is SYGVKD. Between the trimmed V and J ends, which lost 8 bases and 2 bases, there was a span of 12 bases. The CDR3 is 13 amino acids. CDR3 in amino acids: CAISRLGQETQYF. CDR3 in DNA: TGTGCCATCTCCCGCCTAGGACAAGAGACCCAGTACTTC.

This clonotype was seen many times. This sequence joins TRBV28 and TRBJ1-4; D is possibly TRBD1 (6 bases). V lost 3 bases and J lost 8, with 13 bases in between. In germline, CDR1 is MDHEN, CDR2 SYDVKM. The CDR3 has 14 amino acids. This chain's CDR3 is CASSLGRGWEKLFF. The CDR3 DNA follows: TGTGCCAGCAGTTTGGGCAGGGGTTGGGAAAAACTGTTTTTT.

This chain links TRBV20-1 with TRBJ1-5; no definite D call. The CDR3 has 14 residues. From germline, CDR1 is DFQATT and CDR2 SNEGSKA (reference sequence). V lost 1 base and J lost 1, with 8 bases in between. The CDR3 sequence is CSARVGLSNQPQHF. CDR3 bases: TGCAGTGCTAGAGTAGGGTTGAGCAATCAGCCCCAGCATTTT.

Concerning this clonotype: This may stem from a read error, because a much larger clone lies one nucleotide away. The CDR3 sequence: CASPLGQKETQYF. CDR3 DNA sequence: TGTGCCAGCCCCCTCGGACAAAAAGAGACCCAGTACTTC. The V call is TRBV18, the J call TRBJ2-5; TRBD1 might be the D (5 bases). V was clipped by 8 bases and J by 3 bases, with 13 bases between them. CDR3 length: 13 residues. Looked up from germline, CDR1 is KGHSH and CDR2 is LQKENI.

Details on this clonotype: Likely a read error: the CDR3 ends without its conserved phenylalanine or tryptophan. J is TRBJ2-2 and V is TRBV29-1, with 9 bases lining up with TRBD1. Unmatched junction bases numbered 3, after V lost 4 bases and J lost 6 bases. The CDR3 is 13 amino acids. Per the germline V gene, CDR1 is SQVTM and CDR2 is ANQGSEA. The CDR3 nucleotides read TGCAGCGTTGTGAGACAGGGGGCCGGGGAGCTGTTTCTT. This sequence encodes CSVVRQGAGELFL.

This clonotype was detected ten times or more. This sequence joins TRBV10-2 and TRBJ2-1; D may be TRBD2 (5 bases). The CDR3 spans 12 residues. Germline-derived CDR1 and CDR2 are WSHSY and SAAADI. Trimming shortened V by 4 bases and J by 9 bases, and 10 bases separated the two germline ends. This CDR3 reads CASSVMRAEQFF. CDR3 nucleotide sequence: TGCGCCAGCAGTGTTATGAGGGCTGAGCAGTTCTTC.

Of note for this clonotype: The missing conserved phenylalanine or tryptophan at the end of this CDR3 makes a read error likely. V gene TRBV7-2 combines with J gene TRBJ2-1; D may correspond to TRBD1 or TRBD2 (5 bases each). The CDR3 spans 13 residues. In germline, CDR1 is SGHTA, CDR2 FQGNSA. Here the CDR3 reads CASSFAGTNEQFS. The CDR3, as DNA: TGTGCTAGCAGCTTTGCAGGGACCAATGAGCAGTTCTCC.

With respect to this clonotype: At one end, the junction sequence differs from germline, possibly due to a read error. V usage is TRBV20-1 and J usage is TRBJ2-1; D possibly corresponds to TRBD1 (5 bases). CDR1 DFQATT and CDR2 SNEGSKA come from the germline V gene (reference sequence). This CDR3 is 15 amino acids long. In DNA form, the CDR3 reads TGCAGTGCTAGGAAGCAGGGAAATGCCATCGGTGAGCAGTCCTTC. Translation gives CSARKQGNAIGEQSF.

In this sample, this clonotype turned up a few times. This may come from a read error, since a much larger clone is one base off. The genes are TRBV20-1 and TRBJ2-7; D is uncertain. V was trimmed by 3 bases and J by 2 bases, leaving 8 bases between them. The length of the CDR3 is 12 residues. Per the germline V gene, CDR1 is DFQATT and CDR2 is SNEGSKA (reference sequence). DNA of the CDR3: TGCAGTGCTAGCTTTTCCGCCTACGAGCAGTACTTC. It translates to CSASFSAYEQYF.

A word on this clonotype: A much larger clone lies one base from this, so it may be a read error. V gene TRBV10-1 combines with J gene TRBJ2-3; D may match TRBD1 or TRBD2 (5 bases each). The CDR3 runs to 12 residues. The germline gives CDR1 WNHNN, CDR2 SYGVQD (reference sequence). Written as DNA, the CDR3 is TGCGCCAGCCAAAACCCGGGGCCTACGCGGTATTTT. Protein product: CASQNPGPTRYF.

A word on this clonotype: This likely came from a read error, as a far larger clone is one base away. The missing conserved phenylalanine or tryptophan at the end of this CDR3 makes a read error likely. This sequence joins TRBV11-1 and TRBJ2-1; D gene uncertain. CDR1 and CDR2 (germline): SGHAT, FQDESV (reference sequence). V shed 2 bases and J shed 2 bases, with 13 bases lying between them. The length of the CDR3 is 16 residues. CDR3 loop: CASSLTGVKPYNEQFS. The CDR3 nucleotides are TGTGCCAGCAGCTTAACGGGCGTCAAACCCTACAATGAGCAGTTCTCC.

This chain uses TRBV30 with TRBJ2-7; 9 bases are a match to TRBD1. This CDR3 spans 14 amino acids. V shed 1 base, J shed 5 bases, and the junction held 6 bases outside the gene matches. The germline V gene encodes CDR1 GTSNPN and CDR2 SVGIG (reference sequence). CDR3 nucleotide sequence: TGTGCCTGGAGTGCCGGGACAGGGATACACGAGCAGTACTTC. Encoded protein: CAWSAGTGIHEQYF.

V usage is TRBV6-1 and J usage is TRBJ2-3; the D is unclear. V lost 3 bases to trimming and J lost 4 bases, with 11 bases between them. CDR3 length equals 14 residues. Germline-derived CDR1 and CDR2 are MNHNS and SASEGT. The CDR3 is CASSDPLGADTQYF. The CDR3 DNA reads TGTGCCAGCAGTGACCCCCTCGGAGCAGATACGCAGTATTTT.